The T cell receptor beta chain described here comes from a study of blood T cell repertoires in COVID-19. Across the whole study: Donors in the United States, Italy and Spain gave samples during acute or convalescent COVID-19.

Germline V gene data show CDR1 as SEHNR and CDR2 as FQNEAQ (reference sequence). This CDR3 spans 16 amino acids. V was clipped by 7 bases and J by 0 bases; unmatched bases: 8. The data were produced by immunoSEQ multiplex PCR, yet TCRdb's version contains in-frame clones alone and is incomplete. The sample has over 200,000 clones, more than 85% seen once. The chain links TRBV7-9 to TRBJ1-5; 8 bases align to TRBD1. This TCR derives from a person aged 18-35 years with COVID-19, enrolled during active disease. Sequencing input: peripheral blood. CDR3: CASTPGGPYSNQPQHF. The CDR3 DNA is TGTGCCAGCACGCCAGGGGGCCCTTATAGCAATCAGCCCCAGCATTTT.